Listed below are T cell receptor beta chains from one sample, sequenced in a study of blood T cells in healthy people across ages. MiXCR, applied by TCRdb to the 5' RACE reads, yields one record per CDR3 protein. Of 650,000 to 800,000 distinct CDR3 sequences detected, about 51% appear once; the ten largest clones hold around an eighth. Input material: blood. The receptors were sampled from a woman older than 75 in good health. The CDR3 runs from the conserved cysteine through the conserved F or W. Each record gives: D gene, V gene, clone size, J gene, CDR3 DNA, CDR3 protein. A D gene is named only where the DNA matches it firmly. Not every row has a clone size; where given, it reads once, few, many or a size class.

TRBD1	TRBV12-3/TRBV12-4	NA	TRBJ1-2	TGTGCCAGCAGTTTACTGACAGGGGTCGGCTACACCTTC	CASSLLTGVGYTF
TRBD2	TRBV6-5	NA	TRBJ2-1	TGTGCCAGCAGTTACATTGGACTAGCGGGGGCCTCCTGCAATGAGCAGTTCTTC	CASSYIGLAGASCNEQFF
NA	TRBV7-2	NA	TRBJ2-7	TGTGCCAGCAGCTTAGCCCGGGGACGCCCCGAGCAGTACTTC	CASSLARGRPEQYF
NA	TRBV5-1	NA	TRBJ1-1	TGCGCCAGCAGCTCTAAAATGAACACTGAAGCTTTCTTT	CASSSKMNTEAFF
NA	TRBV10-3	many	TRBJ2-7	TGTGCCATCAGTCCGCCCGGACAGGGAGGGATTCCCTACGAGCAGTACTTC	CAISPPGQGGIPYEQYF
NA	TRBV5-1	many	TRBJ2-3	TGCGCCAGCAGCTTGGTGCAGGGTCCAGATACGCAGTATTTT	CASSLVQGPDTQYF
TRBD2	TRBV3-1	many	TRBJ2-1	TGTGCCAGCAGCCAAGATACGGGGGGGAGGTACAATGAGCAGTTCTTC	CASSQDTGGRYNEQFF
TRBD2	TRBV12-3/TRBV12-4	NA	TRBJ2-5	TGTGCCAGCAGTTTAGGCGGGAGGATCTGGGAGCAGTACTTC	CASSLGGRIWEQYF
NA	TRBV12-3/TRBV12-4	many	TRBJ2-1	TGTGCCTCGTATATGGGGTCCTACAATGAGCAGTTCTTC	CASYMGSYNEQFF
NA	TRBV10-3	NA	TRBJ1-2	TGTGCCATCAGTGAGGGGGAGATTTATGGCTACACCTTC	CAISEGEIYGYTF
NA	TRBV10-3	NA	TRBJ2-5	TGTGCCATCAGTGAGCCTAGCTGGGAAGAGACCCAGTACTTC	CAISEPSWEETQYF
TRBD2	TRBV5-1	many	TRBJ2-5	TGCGCCAGCAGCTCGGGACTAGCAGGGTCCCAGTACTTC	CASSSGLAGSQYF
NA	TRBV25-1	once	TRBJ1-5	TGTGCCAGCAGTGGGCCGGGGGCGCAGCCCCAGCATTTT	CASSGPGAQPQHF
NA	TRBV20-1	NA	TRBJ2-4	TGCAGTGCCCACTCAGGGGCTGGCAAAAACATTCAGTACTTC	CSAHSGAGKNIQYF
NA	TRBV28	NA	TRBJ1-5	TGTGCCAGCAGTTCAAGGCAGCCCCAGCATTTT	CASSSRQPQHF
NA	TRBV3-1	NA	TRBJ1-4	TGTGCCAGCAGCCCCTCTGGCCGGGAAAAACTGTTTTTT	CASSPSGREKLFF
NA	TRBV5-1	few	TRBJ2-1	TGCGCCAGCAGCTTCGACCCAGCTGGATACAATGAGCAGTTCTTC	CASSFDPAGYNEQFF
TRBD1	TRBV27	NA	TRBJ2-4	TGTGCCAGCAGCCGAAGAGGTAGAACAGGGGGAGCAAAGCAGTACTTC	CASSRRGRTGGAKQYF
NA	TRBV4-2	NA	TRBJ1-1	TGTGCCAGCAGCCAACACTCGGTGAGCACTGAAGCTTTCTTT	CASSQHSVSTEAFF
NA	TRBV4-2	many	TRBJ2-3	TGTGCCAGCAGCCTTGGGGGGAAAGATACGCAGTATTTT	CASSLGGKDTQYF
TRBD2	TRBV7-2	few	TRBJ2-3	TGTGCCAGCAGCGCGGGACTAGCGTCGGAAGATACGCAGTATTTT	CASSAGLASEDTQYF
NA	TRBV7-9	NA	TRBJ1-2	TGTGCCAGCAGCTTAGCGGCTTCCGGCGGGTATGGCTACACCTTC	CASSLAASGGYGYTF
TRBD1	TRBV5-1	many	TRBJ1-2	TGCGCCAGCAGCCTACGGACAGGGGGAGATGGCTACACCTTC	CASSLRTGGDGYTF
TRBD1	TRBV9	NA	TRBJ2-2	TGTGCCAGCAGCGCCCCGTTGGTCGGGACAGGACGGAACACCGGGGAGCTGTTTTTT	CASSAPLVGTGRNTGELFF
TRBD1	TRBV20-1	NA	TRBJ2-3	TGCAAGACCGGGACAGCCACAGATACGCAGTATTTT	CKTGTATDTQYF
NA	TRBV12-3/TRBV12-4	many	TRBJ1-5	TGTGCCAGCAGCTCGGGACAAAATCAGCCCCAGCATTTT	CASSSGQNQPQHF
NA	TRBV12-3/TRBV12-4	NA	TRBJ2-3	TGCGCCATCTCCAGGACGAGCGCAGATACGCAGTATTTT	CAISRTSADTQYF
TRBD1	TRBV27	many	TRBJ1-4	TGTGCCAGCAGTATCCTGACAGGGGGCGATCTAAAACTGTTTTTT	CASSILTGGDLKLFF
NA	TRBV5-5	many	TRBJ2-7	TGTGCCAGCAGCTTGATAGTAAACTCCTACGAGCAGTACTTC	CASSLIVNSYEQYF
NA	TRBV6-2/TRBV6-3	NA	TRBJ1-5	TGCGCCAGCAGCCCTGGGGAGGGTCGGTCGCCCCAGCATTTT	CASSPGEGRSPQHF
NA	TRBV5-1	NA	TRBJ1-1	TGCGCCAGCAGCCTGGACGGGGGGAGCACTGAAGCTTTCTTT	CASSLDGGSTEAFF
TRBD1	TRBV12-3/TRBV12-4	NA	TRBJ1-4	TGTGCCAGCAGGTCCCGGGACAGCCACGAAAAACTGTTTTTT	CASRSRDSHEKLFF
NA	TRBV6-2/TRBV6-3	NA	TRBJ2-5	TGTGCCAGCAGTTCGACGACAGGATCGGGTTGGAATGAGCAGTACTTC	CASSSTTGSGWNEQYF
NA	TRBV20-1	NA	TRBJ2-5	TGCAGTGCTAGTTCGGGGCCCAACCAAGAGACCCAGTACTTC	CSASSGPNQETQYF
TRBD2	TRBV10-3	many	TRBJ2-5	TGTGCCATCGGGACTAGCGAGACCCAGTACTTC	CAIGTSETQYF
NA	TRBV7-2	many	TRBJ2-5	TGTGCCAGCAGCTTAGCCCGGACCCAAGAGACCCAGTACTTC	CASSLARTQETQYF